The T cell receptor (beta chain) described here comes from a study of radiation and T cells in renal cell carcinoma. This clone was picked up one time. TCRdb's table, derived via immunoSEQ multiplex PCR, lists solely in-frame clones and lacks some. The repertoire includes 120,000 to 150,000 clones, approximately 87% of them detected once, and approximately 20% sits in the top ten. The V end lost 2 bases, the J end lost 0 bases, and 10 bases lay between the germline ends. Germline CDR1 is MNHEY and CDR2 is SVGAGI. There are 15 residues in the CDR3. Time point in this sample: baseline pretreatment blood. Treatment reported: 15 Gy SBRT to primary tumor, nephrectomy 4 weeks later.

The chain combines TRBV6-5 with TRBJ1-1, with D perhaps matching TRBD1 (6 bases). This specimen was blood, taken from a patient whose treatment included radiotherapy and nephrectomy. This clonotype was obtained from a woman between 50 and 59 years old with renal cell carcinoma. In DNA, the CDR3 is TGTGCCAGCAGTTACCGAACAGGGCTGAACACTGAAGCTTTCTTT. Translation gives CASSYRTGLNTEAFF.